The 22 T cell receptor gamma chains below all came from one sample that was sequenced in a study of Vδ1+ human thymocytes. No antigen has been identified for these receptors. Study-wide points: In the thymus, TRG and TRD repertoires looked highly polyclonal with Gaussian CDR3 lengths.

Sequences come from RNA converted to cDNA by reverse transcription. The CDR3 regions were amplified by multiplex PCR from V-gene primers to a constant-region primer. TCRdb re-called clones from the multiplex PCR reads using CATT. The sample includes about 36,000 gamma-chain clones, 20% to 25% of them seen just once. Source material: Vdelta1+ gamma-delta thymocytes from the thymus. Subset here: FACS-sorted CD3+ TCRalphabeta- TCRVdelta1+ TCRVdelta2- thymocytes. The receptors were gathered from a girl under three years old who had congenital heart surgery.

The chain recombines TRGV8 with TRGJ1 or TRGJ2. The V and J ends lost 5 bases and 5 bases, in that order; junction bases with no gene match: 6. Germline CDR1 is VENAVY and CDR2 is YDSYNSRV. This CDR3 region has 12 residues. The CDR3 coding sequence is TGTGCCACCTGGGTACTACATTATAAGAAACTCTTT. Protein: CATWVLHYKKLF.

This sequence joins TRGV4 and TRGJ1 or TRGJ2. J lost 12 bases, V lost 0 bases, and 14 bases had no gene match. In germline, CDR1 is EGSTGY, CDR2 YDSYTSSV. The CDR3 runs to 14 residues. The CDR3 is CATWDGRGSLGKLF. The DNA of the CDR3 is TGTGCCACCTGGGATGGGCGAGGAAGCCTTGGGAAACTCTTT.

Of note for this clone: This may be a read error: a much more frequent sequence differs by one nucleotide. Other DNA sequences from this sample encode an identical CDR3 as well. V usage is TRGV2 and J usage is TRGJP2. Germline-derived CDR1 and CDR2 are EGSNGY and YDSYNSKV. The V gene end was trimmed by 0 bases and the J gene end by 8 bases; junction bases not matched to a gene: 6. The CDR3 length is 14 residues. CDR3 in amino acids: CATWDGPGDWIKTF. CDR3 nucleotide sequence: TGTGCCACCTGGGACGGGCCGGGAGATTGGATCAAGACGTTT.

The chain couples TRGV3 to TRGJ1 or TRGJ2. Germline V gives CDR1 VTNTFY, CDR2 YDVSTARD (reference sequence). V shed 6 bases and J 0 bases; nucleotides not matched to a gene: 8. This CDR3 has 14 residues. This CDR3 is CATWSPENYYKKLF. In nucleotides, the CDR3 is TGTGCCACCTGGTCGCCGGAGAATTATTATAAGAAACTCTTT.

The chain carries TRGV4 and TRGJ1 or TRGJ2. V lost 1 base and J lost 3; bases outside the gene matches: 9. Germline V gene data show CDR1 as EGSTGY and CDR2 as YDSYTSSV. The CDR3 consists of 15 residues. CDR3 nucleotide sequence: TGTGCCACCTGGGATGGCGACAGAAGTTATTATAAGAAACTCTTT. Its translation is CATWDGDRSYYKKLF.

This clone was observed a handful of times. The chain uses TRGV2 and TRGJ1 or TRGJ2. CDR1 is EGSNGY and CDR2 is YDSYNSKV in the germline V gene. This CDR3 contains 13 residues. The trim removed 4 bases at V and 6 bases at J, leaving 9 bases unmatched. CDR3 loop: CATWDAEGYKKLF. The CDR3 DNA reads TGTGCCACCTGGGATGCTGAGGGTTATAAGAAACTCTTT.

V usage is TRGV4 and J usage is TRGJ1 or TRGJ2. V was clipped by 6 bases and J by 3 bases; unmatched bases: 8. Germline V gene data show CDR1 as EGSTGY and CDR2 as YDSYTSSV. The CDR3 spans 13 residues. CDR3 sequence: CATWSHIYYKKLF. CDR3 nucleotides: TGTGCCACCTGGTCCCATATTTATTATAAGAAACTCTTT.

This clone was picked up a small number of times. Within the sample, other DNA sequences also encode this same CDR3. The chain joins TRGV9 to TRGJ1 or TRGJ2. The CDR3 contains 14 residues. Germline V lookup: CDR1 GITISATS, CDR2 ISYDGTV (reference sequence). Trimming at V came to 1 base and at J to 0 bases, leaving 3 bases not matched to a gene. CDR3 residues: CALWEVENYYKKLF. The DNA of the CDR3 is TGTGCCTTGTGGGAGGTCGAGAATTATTATAAGAAACTCTTT.

This sequence joins TRGV3 and TRGJP1. Germline V gene data show CDR1 as VTNTFY and CDR2 as YDVSTARD (reference sequence). V gave up 0 bases and J gave up 8 bases; unmatched junction bases: 9. This CDR3 has 15 residues. CDR3 loop: CATWDRRSEGWFKIF. CDR3 sequence (DNA): TGTGCCACCTGGGACAGGCGGTCTGAGGGTTGGTTCAAGATATTT.

Concerning this clone: Other DNA variants within this sample encode the same CDR3. The chain links TRGV2 to TRGJP2. J was trimmed by 6 bases and V by 0 bases; bases with no gene match: 7. This CDR3 is 15 amino acids long. Germline values: CDR1 EGSNGY, CDR2 YDSYNSKV. CDR3 nucleotide sequence: TGTGCCACCTGGGACGGGCCTCGTGGTGATTGGATCAAGACGTTT. Translation gives CATWDGPRGDWIKTF.

This clone has just one count. V is TRGV4 and J is TRGJ1 or TRGJ2. The CDR3 has 15 residues. Germline V gene lookup returns CDR1 EGSTGY and CDR2 YDSYTSSV. Trimming took 1 base from V and 3 from J; bases not matched to a gene: 9. The CDR3 DNA follows: TGTGCCACCTGGGATGGCCCCGTGATTTATTATAAGAAACTCTTT. Amino acids: CATWDGPVIYYKKLF.

V usage is TRGV3 and J usage is TRGJ1 or TRGJ2. The ends lost 4 bases at V and 8 bases at J; junction bases unmatched: 11. CDR3 size: 13 residues. Germline CDR1 reads VTNTFY; CDR2 reads YDVSTARD (reference sequence). The CDR3 DNA follows: TGTGCCACCTGGGAACCCCCGCCGGATAAGAAACTCTTT. The encoded protein is CATWEPPPDKKLF.

This clone has just a few counts. V is TRGV9 and J is TRGJ1 or TRGJ2. The CDR3 totals 11 residues. The V gene end was trimmed by 6 bases and the J gene end by 8 bases; junction bases not matched to a gene: 7. Germline CDR1 reads GITISATS; CDR2 reads ISYDGTV (reference sequence). The CDR3 spells CALWKPNKKLF. In nucleotides, the CDR3 is TGTGCCTTGTGGAAACCGAATAAGAAACTCTTT.

This clone was counted a few times. The V gene is TRGV4, the J gene TRGJ1 or TRGJ2. There are 12 residues in the CDR3. Germline lookup yields CDR1 EGSTGY and CDR2 YDSYTSSV. Trimming took 6 bases from V and 7 from J; bases not matched to a gene: 9. For the CDR3, the DNA is TGTGCCACCTGGTGTGAAGGGTATAAGAAACTCTTT. It encodes CATWCEGYKKLF.

This clone appeared a few times. The chain combines TRGV9 with TRGJ1 or TRGJ2. V gave up 0 bases and J gave up 15 bases; unmatched junction bases: 8. The germline V gene has CDR1 GITISATS and CDR2 ISYDGTV (reference sequence). The CDR3 spans 11 residues. As DNA, the CDR3 is TGTGCCTTGTGGGAGGTGCAATATTTACTCTTT. Protein product: CALWEVQYLLF.

This clone turned up a few times. The rearrangement joins TRGV2 to TRGJ1 or TRGJ2. Germline V CDR1 and CDR2: EGSNGY, YDSYNSKV. There are 10 residues in the CDR3. The V segment lost 5 bases and the J segment 10 bases; nucleotides outside the gene matches: 5. CDR3 loop: CATWVIKKLF. In DNA form, the CDR3 reads TGTGCCACCTGGGTGATAAAGAAACTCTTT.

The chain combines TRGV4 with TRGJ1 or TRGJ2. The CDR3 is 14 residues long. Germline values: CDR1 EGSTGY, CDR2 YDSYTSSV. Unmatched junction bases numbered 11, after V lost 1 base and J lost 8 bases. The CDR3 DNA reads TGTGCCACCTGGGATGGACCTAGGAAGAATAAGAAACTCTTT. Its translation is CATWDGPRKNKKLF.

This clone appeared a few times. This sample includes further DNA sequences coding for the same CDR3. The chain combines TRGV2 with TRGJ1 or TRGJ2. After removal of 0 bases from V and 0 bases from J, the junction contained 5 bases not matched to a gene. The length of the CDR3 is 15 residues. Germline V gene lookup returns CDR1 EGSNGY and CDR2 YDSYNSKV. The CDR3 sequence is CATWDGPRNYYKKLF. The CDR3 DNA sequence: TGTGCCACCTGGGACGGGCCCCGGAATTATTATAAGAAACTCTTT.

This clone was observed a handful of times. This chain connects TRGV3 to TRGJ1 or TRGJ2. V was pared by 3 bases and J by 8 bases, with 13 bases of the junction left unmatched. This CDR3 region has 14 residues. The germline V gene has CDR1 VTNTFY and CDR2 YDVSTARD (reference sequence). CDR3 sequence: CATWDAPLWDKKLF. CDR3 DNA: TGTGCCACCTGGGACGCACCTTTGTGGGATAAGAAACTCTTT.

V gene TRGV3 combines with J gene TRGJ1 or TRGJ2. This CDR3 has 14 amino acids. Germline assignment: CDR1 VTNTFY and CDR2 YDVSTARD (reference sequence). Trimming removed 0 bases from V and 7 bases from J; junction bases left unmatched: 9. The CDR3 is CATWDRRLRYKKLF. In nucleotides, the CDR3 is TGTGCCACCTGGGACAGGCGGCTAAGGTATAAGAAACTCTTT.

To note about this clone: Mismatch with germline at one junction end may stem from a read error. The sample has other DNA sequences that encode this CDR3 too. The V and J genes are TRGV3 and TRGJ1 or TRGJ2. Looked up from germline, CDR1 is VTNTFY and CDR2 is YDVSTARD (reference sequence). There are 10 residues in the CDR3. Written as DNA, the CDR3 is TGTGCCACCTGGCCCAATAAGAAGCTCTTT. Translating gives CATWPNKKLF.

This chain connects TRGV3 to TRGJ1 or TRGJ2. CDR1 and CDR2 (germline): VTNTFY, YDVSTARD (reference sequence). V was clipped by 0 bases and J by 3 bases; unmatched bases: 11. The CDR3 is 16 residues long. The DNA of the CDR3 is TGTGCCACCTGGGACAGGTGTTGGGGGCCTTATTATAAGAAACTCTTT. This sequence encodes CATWDRCWGPYYKKLF.